This T cell receptor (beta chain) stems from a study of cytomegalovirus exposure and HLA in healthy donors. Study overall: There were approximately 400 genotyped donors. Of these, roughly 84% fell in the genetic ancestry cluster associated with self-reported Caucasian donors. Study-level points and caveats: A later analysis reportedly identified an Asian-associated ancestry cluster as carrying fewer N-insertions than the approximately 670-donor mean. Reportedly, cytomegalovirus status was diagnosed with high sensitivity and specificity.

The donors, nominally healthy at sampling, likely had unrecorded immune exposures. Germline CDR1 is LNHNV and CDR2 is YYDKDF (reference sequence). V was trimmed by 8 bases and J by 2 bases, leaving 13 bases between them. This CDR3 has 14 residues. PCR used 60 Vbeta primers and 13 Jbeta primers. Some clones are missing from TCRdb's copy, which holds only in-frame ones; the method was immunoSEQ multiplex PCR. The sample table includes some 120,000 clones. For this clone: Its antigen is not known.

The receptor was isolated from a man between 18 and 35 years old in good health and CMV-seronegative. Source material: PBMCs. The V gene is TRBV15, the J gene TRBJ1-5; D gene uncertain. CDR3 nucleotides: TGTGCCACCCAAGCTGGGCAGGGCAATCAGCCCCAGCATTTT. Translating it yields CATQAGQGNQPQHF.